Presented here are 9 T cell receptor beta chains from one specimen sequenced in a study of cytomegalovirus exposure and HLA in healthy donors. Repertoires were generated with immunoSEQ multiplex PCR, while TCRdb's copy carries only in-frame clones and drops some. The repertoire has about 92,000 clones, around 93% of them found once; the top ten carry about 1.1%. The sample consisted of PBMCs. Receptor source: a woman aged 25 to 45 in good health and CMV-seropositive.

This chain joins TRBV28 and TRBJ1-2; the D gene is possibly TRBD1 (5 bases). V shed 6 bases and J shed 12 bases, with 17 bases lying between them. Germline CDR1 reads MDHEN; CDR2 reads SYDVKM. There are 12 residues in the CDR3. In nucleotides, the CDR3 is TGTGCCAGCAGGACATTAGGAGGGGTCCACACCTTC. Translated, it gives CASRTLGGVHTF.

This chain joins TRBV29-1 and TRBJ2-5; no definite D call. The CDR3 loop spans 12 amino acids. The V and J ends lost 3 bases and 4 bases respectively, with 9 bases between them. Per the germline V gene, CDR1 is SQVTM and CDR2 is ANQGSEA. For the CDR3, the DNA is TGCAGCGTTGAGGGCAGAACAGAGACCCAGTACTTC. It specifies CSVEGRTETQYF.

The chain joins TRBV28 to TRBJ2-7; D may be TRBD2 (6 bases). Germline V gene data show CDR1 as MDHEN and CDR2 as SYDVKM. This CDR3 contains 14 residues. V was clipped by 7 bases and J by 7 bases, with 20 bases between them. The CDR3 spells CASKGGGVPREQYF. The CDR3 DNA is TGTGCCAGCAAGGGCGGCGGGGTTCCCCGAGAGCAGTACTTC.

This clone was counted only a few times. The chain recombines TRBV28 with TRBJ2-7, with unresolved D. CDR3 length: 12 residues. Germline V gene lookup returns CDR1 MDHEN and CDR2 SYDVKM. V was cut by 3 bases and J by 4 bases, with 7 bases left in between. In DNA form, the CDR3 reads TGTGCCAGCAGTTTGGTTCGGTACGAGCAGTACTTC. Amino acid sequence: CASSLVRYEQYF.

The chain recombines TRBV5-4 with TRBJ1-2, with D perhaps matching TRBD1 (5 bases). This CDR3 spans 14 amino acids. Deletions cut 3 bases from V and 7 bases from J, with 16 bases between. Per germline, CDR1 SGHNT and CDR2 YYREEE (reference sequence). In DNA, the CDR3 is TGTGCCAGCAGCTCGCGCGCAGGGTGGAGTGGCTACACCTTC. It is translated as CASSSRAGWSGYTF.

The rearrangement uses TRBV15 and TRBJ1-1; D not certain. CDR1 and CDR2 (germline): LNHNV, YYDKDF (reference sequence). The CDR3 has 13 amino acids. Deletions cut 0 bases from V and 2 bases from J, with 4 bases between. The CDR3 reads CATSREYNTEAFF. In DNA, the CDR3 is TGTGCCACCAGCAGAGAGTATAACACTGAAGCTTTCTTT.

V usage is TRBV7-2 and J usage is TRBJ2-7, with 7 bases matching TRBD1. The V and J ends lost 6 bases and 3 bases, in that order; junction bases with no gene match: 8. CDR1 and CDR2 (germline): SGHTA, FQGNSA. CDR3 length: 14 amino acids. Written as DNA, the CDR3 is TGTGCCAGCAGTCTCCAGACAGGGTACTACGAGCAGTACTTC. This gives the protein CASSLQTGYYEQYF. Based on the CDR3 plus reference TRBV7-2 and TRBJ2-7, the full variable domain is GAGVSQSPSNKVTEKGKDVELRCDPISGHTALYWYRQSLGQGLEFLIYFQGNSAPDKSGLPSDRFSAERTGGSVSTLTIQRTQQEDSAVYLCASSLQTGYYEQYFGPGTRLTVT.

CDR3 sequence: CASSPEGSYNEQFF. CDR3 nucleotide sequence: TGTGCCAGCTCACCAGAGGGCTCCTACAATGAGCAGTTCTTC. The chain uses TRBV18 and TRBJ2-1, with TRBD2 as a possible D gene (5 bases). There are 14 residues in the CDR3. The V end was cut by 2 bases, the J end by 0 bases, with 5 bases between. CDR1 KGHSH and CDR2 LQKENI come from the germline V gene.

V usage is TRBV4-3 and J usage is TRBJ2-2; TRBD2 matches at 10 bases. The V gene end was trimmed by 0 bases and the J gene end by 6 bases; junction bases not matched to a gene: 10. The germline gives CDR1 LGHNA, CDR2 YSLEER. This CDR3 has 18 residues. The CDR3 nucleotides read TGCGCCAGCAGCCAAGAAGGTAGCGGGAGGTTGGGCGCCGGGGAGCTGTTTTTT. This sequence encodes CASSQEGSGRLGAGELFF.